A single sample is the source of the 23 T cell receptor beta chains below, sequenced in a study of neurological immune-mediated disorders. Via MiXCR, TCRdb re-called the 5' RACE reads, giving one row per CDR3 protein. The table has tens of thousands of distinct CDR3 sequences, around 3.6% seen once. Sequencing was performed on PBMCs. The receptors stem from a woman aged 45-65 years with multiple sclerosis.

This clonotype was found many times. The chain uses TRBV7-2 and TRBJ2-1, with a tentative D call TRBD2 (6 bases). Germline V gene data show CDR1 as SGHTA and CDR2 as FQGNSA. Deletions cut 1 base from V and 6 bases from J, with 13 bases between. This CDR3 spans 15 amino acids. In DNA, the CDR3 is TGTGCCAGCAGCTTAGTTCACCTAGCGTTCAATGAGCAGTTCTTC. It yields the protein CASSLVHLAFNEQFF.

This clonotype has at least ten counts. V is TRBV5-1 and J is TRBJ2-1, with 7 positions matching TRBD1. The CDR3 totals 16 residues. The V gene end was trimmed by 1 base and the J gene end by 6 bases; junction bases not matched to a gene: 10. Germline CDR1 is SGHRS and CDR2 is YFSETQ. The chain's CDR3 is CASSLTGVAHRNEQFF. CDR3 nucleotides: TGCGCCAGCAGCTTGACAGGGGTCGCACATCGCAATGAGCAGTTCTTC.

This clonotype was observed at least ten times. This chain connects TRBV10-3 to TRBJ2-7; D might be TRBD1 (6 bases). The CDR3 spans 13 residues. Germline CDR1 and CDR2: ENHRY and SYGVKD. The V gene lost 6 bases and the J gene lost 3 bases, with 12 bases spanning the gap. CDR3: CAISRTADYEQYF. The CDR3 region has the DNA TGTGCCATCAGCAGGACAGCAGACTACGAGCAGTACTTC.

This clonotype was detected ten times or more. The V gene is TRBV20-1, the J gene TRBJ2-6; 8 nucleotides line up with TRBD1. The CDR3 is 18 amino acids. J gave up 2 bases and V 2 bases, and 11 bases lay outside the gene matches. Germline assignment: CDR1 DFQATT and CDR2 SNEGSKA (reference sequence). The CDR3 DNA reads TGCAGTGCTAGAACGGTTCGGGACAGGCTTACTGGGGCCAACGTCCTGACTTTC. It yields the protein CSARTVRDRLTGANVLTF.

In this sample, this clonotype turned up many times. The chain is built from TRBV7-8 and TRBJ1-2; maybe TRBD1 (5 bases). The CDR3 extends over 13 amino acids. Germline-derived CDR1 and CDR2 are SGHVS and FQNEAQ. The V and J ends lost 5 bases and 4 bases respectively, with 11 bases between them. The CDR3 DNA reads TGTGCCAGCAGCCCGGGGGGGGGCTATGGCTACACCTTC. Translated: CASSPGGGYGYTF. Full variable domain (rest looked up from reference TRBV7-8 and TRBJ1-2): GAGVSQSPRYKVAKRGQDVALRCDPISGHVSLFWYQQALGQGPEFLTYFQNEAQLDKSGLPSDRFFAERPEGSVSTLKIQRTQQEDSAVYLCASSPGGGYGYTFGSGTRLTVV.

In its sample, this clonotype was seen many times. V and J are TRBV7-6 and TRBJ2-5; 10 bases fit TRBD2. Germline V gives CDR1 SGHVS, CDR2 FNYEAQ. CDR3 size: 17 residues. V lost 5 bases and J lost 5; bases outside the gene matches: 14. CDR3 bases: TGTGCCAGCAGCCTAATCCCGGCTAGCGGGGGCGCGGAGACCCAGTACTTC. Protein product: CASSLIPASGGAETQYF.

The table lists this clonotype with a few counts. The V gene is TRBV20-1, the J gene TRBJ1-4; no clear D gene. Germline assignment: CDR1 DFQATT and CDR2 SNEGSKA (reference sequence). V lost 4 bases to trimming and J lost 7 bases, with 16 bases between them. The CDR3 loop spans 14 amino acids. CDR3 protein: CSAINDQEGEKLFF. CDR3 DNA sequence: TGCAGTGCTATAAACGACCAGGAGGGTGAAAAACTGTTTTTT.

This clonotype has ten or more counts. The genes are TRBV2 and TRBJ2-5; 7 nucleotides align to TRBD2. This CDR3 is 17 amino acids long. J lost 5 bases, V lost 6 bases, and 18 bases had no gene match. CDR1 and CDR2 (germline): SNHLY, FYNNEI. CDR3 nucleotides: TGTGCCAGCAGAACCCCCTTGACCGGCAGGGAGGGGGAGACCCAGTACTTC. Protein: CASRTPLTGREGETQYF.

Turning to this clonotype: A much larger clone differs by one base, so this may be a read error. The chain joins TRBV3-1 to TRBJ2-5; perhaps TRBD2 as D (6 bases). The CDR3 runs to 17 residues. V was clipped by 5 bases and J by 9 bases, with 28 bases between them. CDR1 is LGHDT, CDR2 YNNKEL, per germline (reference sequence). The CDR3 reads CASSKVLLLHSGPAQYF. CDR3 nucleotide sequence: TGTGCCAGCAGCAAAGTCCTCCTCCTTCATAGCGGACCGGCCCAGTACTTC.

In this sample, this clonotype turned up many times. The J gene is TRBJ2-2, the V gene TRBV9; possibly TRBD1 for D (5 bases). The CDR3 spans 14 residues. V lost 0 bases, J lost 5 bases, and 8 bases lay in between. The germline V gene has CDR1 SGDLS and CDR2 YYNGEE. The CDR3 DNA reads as TGTGCCAGCAGCGTAGAAGGGGAAACCGGGGAGCTGTTTTTT. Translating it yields CASSVEGETGELFF.

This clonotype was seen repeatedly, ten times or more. As DNA, the CDR3 is TGTGCCAGCAGTTTAGAAGCGGGTTCCCGAGCCAAAAACATTCAGTACTTC. Protein product: CASSLEAGSRAKNIQYF. V usage is TRBV12-3 or TRBV12-4 and J usage is TRBJ2-4, with a tentative D call TRBD2 (6 bases). Trimming shortened V by 1 base and J by 0 bases, and 13 bases separated the two germline ends. The CDR3 length is 17 residues.

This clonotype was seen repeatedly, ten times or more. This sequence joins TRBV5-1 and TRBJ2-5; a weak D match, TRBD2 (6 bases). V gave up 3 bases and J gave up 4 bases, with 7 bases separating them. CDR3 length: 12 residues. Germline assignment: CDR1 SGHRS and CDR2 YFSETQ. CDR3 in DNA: TGCGCCAGCAGCTGGGAGGCAGAGACCCAGTACTTC. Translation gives CASSWEAETQYF.

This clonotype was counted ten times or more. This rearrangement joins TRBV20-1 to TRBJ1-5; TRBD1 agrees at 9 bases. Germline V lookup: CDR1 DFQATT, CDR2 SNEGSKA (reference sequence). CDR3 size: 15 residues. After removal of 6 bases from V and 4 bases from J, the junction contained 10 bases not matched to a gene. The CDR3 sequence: CSAPYTGGSNQPQHF. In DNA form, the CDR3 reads TGCAGTGCACCTTATACAGGGGGCTCTAATCAGCCCCAGCATTTT.

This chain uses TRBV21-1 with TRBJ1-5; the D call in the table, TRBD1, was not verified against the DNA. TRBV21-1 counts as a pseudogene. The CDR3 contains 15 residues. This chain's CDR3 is CASSNRTNDNQPQHF. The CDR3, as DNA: TGTGCCAGCAGCAACAGGACAAATGACAATCAGCCCCAGCATTTT.

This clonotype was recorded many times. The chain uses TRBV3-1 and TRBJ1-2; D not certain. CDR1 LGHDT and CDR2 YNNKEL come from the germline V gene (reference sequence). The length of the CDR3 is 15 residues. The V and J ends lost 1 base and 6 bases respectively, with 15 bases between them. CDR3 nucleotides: TGTGCCAGCAGCCAAGGGCCTGGGATTCTGGATGGCTACACCTTC. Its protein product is CASSQGPGILDGYTF.

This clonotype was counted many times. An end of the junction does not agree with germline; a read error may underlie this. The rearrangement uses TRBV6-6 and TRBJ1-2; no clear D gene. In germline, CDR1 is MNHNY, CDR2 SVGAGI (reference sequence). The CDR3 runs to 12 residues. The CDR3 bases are TGTGCCAGAAGTTACCTTTCCTATGGCTACACCTTC. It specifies CARSYLSYGYTF.

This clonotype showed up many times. CDR3 sequence (DNA): TGCGCCAGCCAACTAACGGGGGGGCCGGTTGACGAGCAGTACTTC. Residues: CASQLTGGPVDEQYF. The gene calls are TRBV5-1 and TRBJ2-7, with TRBD2 matching over 8 bases. Per the germline V gene, CDR1 is SGHRS and CDR2 is YFSETQ. CDR3 size: 15 residues. Trimming removed 7 bases from V and 5 bases from J; junction bases left unmatched: 14.

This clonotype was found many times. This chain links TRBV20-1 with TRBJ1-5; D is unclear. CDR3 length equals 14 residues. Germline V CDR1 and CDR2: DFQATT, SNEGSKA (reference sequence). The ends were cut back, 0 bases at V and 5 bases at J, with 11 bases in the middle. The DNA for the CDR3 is TGCAGTGCTAGAGAACGGACCATTTATCAGCCCCAGCATTTT. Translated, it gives CSARERTIYQPQHF.

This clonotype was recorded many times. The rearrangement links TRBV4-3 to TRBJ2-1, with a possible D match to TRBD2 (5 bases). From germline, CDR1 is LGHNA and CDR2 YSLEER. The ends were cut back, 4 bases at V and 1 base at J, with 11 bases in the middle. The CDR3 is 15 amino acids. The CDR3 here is CASSPTSESYNEQFF. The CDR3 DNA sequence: TGCGCCAGCAGCCCAACTAGTGAATCCTACAATGAGCAGTTCTTC.

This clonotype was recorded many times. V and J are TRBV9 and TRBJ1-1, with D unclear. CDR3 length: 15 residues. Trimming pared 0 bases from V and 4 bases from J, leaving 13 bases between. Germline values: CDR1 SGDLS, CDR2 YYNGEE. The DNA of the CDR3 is TGTGCCAGCAGCGTAGCCGGTCAGAGGAGCACTGAAGCTTTCTTT. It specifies CASSVAGQRSTEAFF.

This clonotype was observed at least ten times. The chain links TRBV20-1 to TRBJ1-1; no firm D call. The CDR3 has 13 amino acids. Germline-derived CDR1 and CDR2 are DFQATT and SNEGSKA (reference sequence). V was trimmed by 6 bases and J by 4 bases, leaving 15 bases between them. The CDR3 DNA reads TGCAGTGCGCAGAGGAGGGCTAGCACTGAAGCTTTCTTT. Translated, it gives CSAQRRASTEAFF.

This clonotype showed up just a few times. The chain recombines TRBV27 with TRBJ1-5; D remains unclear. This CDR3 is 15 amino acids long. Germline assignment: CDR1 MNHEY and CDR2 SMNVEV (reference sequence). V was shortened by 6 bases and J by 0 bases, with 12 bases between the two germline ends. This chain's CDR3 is CASRPGVISNQPQHF. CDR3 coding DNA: TGTGCCAGCAGACCCGGAGTGATTAGCAATCAGCCCCAGCATTTT.

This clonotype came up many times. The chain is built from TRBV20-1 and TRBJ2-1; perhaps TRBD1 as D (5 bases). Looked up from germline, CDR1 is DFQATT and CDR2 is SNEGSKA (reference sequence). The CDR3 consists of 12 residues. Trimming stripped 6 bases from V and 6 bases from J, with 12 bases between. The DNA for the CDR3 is TGCAGTGCCCCGGACAAGACCAATGAGCAGTTCTTC. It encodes CSAPDKTNEQFF.